These 26 T cell receptor beta chains share one sample of origin, sequenced in a study of vaccination and CD4 T cells after COVID-19. These receptors' targets are unknown. Treatment reported: roughly 11-day PBMC culture with coronavirus spike peptide pools or control peptides (ViraFEST assay). Cultured CD4+ T cell DNA underwent sequencing with the Oncomine TCR Beta short-read assay. One entry per CDR3 protein, called by TCRdb with MiXCR from the PCR reads. The sample has over 2,500 distinct CDR3 sequences; about 20% are singletons. The sample consisted of CD4+ T cells from blood, cultured in vitro. Source of these receptors: a human donor who had recovered from COVID-19.

The chain is built from TRBV5-1 and TRBJ2-7, with TRBD2 identical over 15 bases. The CDR3 sequence is 19 residues long. The germline V gene has CDR1 SGHRS and CDR2 YFSETQ. V lost 4 bases to trimming and J lost 7 bases; unmatched junction nucleotides: 18. The CDR3 coding sequence is TGCGCCAGCAGCCTCGAACCGTTCAGGACTAGCGGGGGGGGAGGTGAGCAGTACTTC. Encoded protein: CASSLEPFRTSGGGGEQYF.

The V gene is TRBV7-2, the J gene TRBJ2-7, with TRBD2 matching over 13 bases. V gave up 6 bases and J gave up 0 bases; unmatched junction bases: 5. The CDR3 is 16 residues long. The V gene's germline CDR1 is SGHTA and CDR2 FQGNSA. CDR3 amino acids: CASSRGLAGSSYEQYF. DNA for the CDR3: TGTGCCAGCAGTCGGGGACTAGCGGGGAGCTCCTACGAGCAGTACTTC.

In its sample, this clonotype was seen a few times. This rearrangement joins TRBV5-1 to TRBJ2-5; 10 bases are a match to TRBD2. CDR1 and CDR2 (germline): SGHRS, YFSETQ. Trimming cost V 4 bases and J 0 bases; bases outside gene matches: 6. The CDR3 length is 16 residues. The DNA for the CDR3 is TGCGCCAGCAGCAAGTATAGCGGGGGGAACCAAGAGACCCAGTACTTC. Its protein is CASSKYSGGNQETQYF. Full variable domain (outside the CDR3, taken from reference TRBV5-1 and TRBJ2-5): KAGVTQTPRYLIKTRGQQVTLSCSPISGHRSVSWYQQTPGQGLQFLFEYFSETQRNKGNFPGRFSGRQFSNSRSEMNVSTLELGDSALYLCASSKYSGGNQETQYFGPGTRLLVL.

This clonotype is medium-sized by share. This sequence joins TRBV27 and TRBJ1-2; no clear D gene. The CDR3 loop spans 12 amino acids. V gave up 7 bases and J gave up 1 base, with 7 bases separating them. Germline-derived CDR1 and CDR2 are MNHEY and SMNVEV (reference sequence). CDR3 in amino acids: CASTPRNYGYTF. As DNA, the CDR3 is TGTGCCAGCACACCGCGTAACTATGGCTACACCTTC.

This clonotype has a handful of counts. This chain links TRBV6-1 with TRBJ1-1; no clear D gene. Looked up from germline, CDR1 is MNHNS and CDR2 is SASEGT. The V end lost 2 bases, the J end lost 4 bases, and 2 bases lay between the germline ends. CDR3 length equals 11 residues. The CDR3 bases are TGTGCCAGCAGTGAACGCACTGAAGCTTTCTTT. It specifies CASSERTEAFF.

The V call is TRBV6-1, the J call TRBJ2-1; D call uncertain. Trimming stripped 6 bases from V and 10 bases from J, with 10 bases between. The CDR3 extends over 11 amino acids. Germline CDR1 is MNHNS and CDR2 is SASEGT. Here the CDR3 reads CASRKLGEQFF. The CDR3 DNA follows: TGTGCCAGCAGAAAGCTGGGGGAGCAGTTCTTC.

CDR3 DNA sequence: TGTGCCACCAGCAGAGATTGGAACAGGGGGAACGAGCAGTACTTC. This codes for CATSRDWNRGNEQYF. This chain joins TRBV15 and TRBJ2-7; 8 bases fit TRBD1. Trimming cost V 0 bases and J 5 bases; bases outside gene matches: 6. CDR3 length equals 15 residues. Germline CDR1 LNHNV, CDR2 YYDKDF (reference sequence).

This clonotype has just a few counts. J is TRBJ2-3 and V is TRBV15; 8 positions match TRBD2. CDR1 and CDR2 (germline): LNHNV, YYDKDF (reference sequence). The CDR3 loop spans 16 amino acids. V dropped 3 bases and J dropped 2; count of bases not matched to a gene: 7. This CDR3 is CATSRVSGGHTDTQYF. CDR3 bases: TGTGCCACCAGCAGGGTGAGCGGGGGCCACACAGATACGCAGTATTTT.

The rearrangement uses TRBV29-1 and TRBJ1-1; D is undetermined. Between the trimmed V and J ends, which lost 2 bases and 8 bases, there was a span of 12 bases. This CDR3 comprises 12 residues. Per germline, CDR1 SQVTM and CDR2 ANQGSEA. CDR3 loop: CSVESSVLEAFF. In nucleotides, the CDR3 is TGCAGCGTTGAATCTTCAGTTCTAGAAGCTTTCTTT.

This clonotype was observed a single time. The gene calls are TRBV5-1 and TRBJ1-2, with 11 bases matching TRBD1. Losses at the gene ends were 4 bases for V and 8 bases for J; bases not matched to a gene: 7. Germline V lookup: CDR1 SGHRS, CDR2 YFSETQ. This CDR3 comprises 14 residues. The CDR3 DNA follows: TGCGCCAGCAGCCTCGGACAGGGGGCCCTAGGCTACACCTTC. The encoded protein is CASSLGQGALGYTF.

This clonotype was recorded a few times. The chain employs TRBV19 and TRBJ1-2; 7 positions agree with TRBD1. This CDR3 comprises 13 residues. Germline-derived CDR1 and CDR2 are LNHDA and SQIVND (reference sequence). V was pared by 7 bases and J by 4 bases, with 6 bases of the junction left unmatched. CDR3 in amino acids: CASKNRGSYGYTF. In DNA, the CDR3 is TGTGCCAGTAAGAACAGGGGAAGCTATGGCTACACCTTC.

The table lists this clonotype with a few counts. This chain connects TRBV19 to TRBJ2-2; D gene uncertain. Trimming left V 6 bases short and J 2 bases short, with 7 bases between. Germline CDR1 is LNHDA and CDR2 is SQIVND (reference sequence). CDR3 length: 13 residues. CDR3 sequence (DNA): TGTGCCAGTAGGGTCGGAAACACCGGGGAGCTGTTTTTT. Its protein product is CASRVGNTGELFF.

The chain is built from TRBV5-1 and TRBJ1-4; 7 bases fit TRBD1. Germline CDR1 and CDR2: SGHRS and YFSETQ. J was trimmed by 0 bases and V by 6 bases; bases with no gene match: 8. The CDR3 consists of 16 residues. The CDR3 region has the DNA TGCGCCAGCACCCTCAGGGGGGGTACAACTAATGAAAAACTGTTTTTT. It translates to CASTLRGGTTNEKLFF.

This clonotype occurred a few times. The chain couples TRBV29-1 to TRBJ2-3; maybe TRBD2 (6 bases). Per germline, CDR1 SQVTM and CDR2 ANQGSEA. The CDR3 contains 17 residues. The V and J ends lost 8 bases and 5 bases respectively, with 29 bases between them. This CDR3 is CSSLRVGGLRNEDTQYF. The CDR3 DNA reads TGCAGCTCCCTACGGGTGGGGGGACTCCGTAATGAAGATACGCAGTATTTT.

This clonotype was counted only a few times. This chain connects TRBV18 to TRBJ1-2; the D gene is possibly TRBD1 (6 bases). Trimming took 0 bases from V and 0 from J, leaving 8 bases between them. The CDR3 is 15 residues long. Germline lookup yields CDR1 KGHSH and CDR2 LQKENI. In nucleotides, the CDR3 is TGTGCCAGCTCACCACCGGACAGACCTAACTATGGCTACACCTTC. It is translated as CASSPPDRPNYGYTF. Together with reference TRBV18 and TRBJ1-2, the CDR3 gives the full variable domain: NAGVMQNPRHLVRRRGQEARLRCSPMKGHSHVYWYRQLPEEGLKFMVYLQKENIIDESGMPKERFSAEFPKEGPSILRIQQVVRGDSAAYFCASSPPDRPNYGYTFGSGTRLTVV.

By sample fraction, this clonotype is medium-sized. The chain employs TRBV2 and TRBJ1-2, with 10 nucleotides matching TRBD1. The CDR3 extends over 14 amino acids. Germline V gives CDR1 SNHLY, CDR2 FYNNEI. J gave up 6 bases and V 6 bases, and 7 bases lay outside the gene matches. DNA for the CDR3: TGTGCCAGCAGCGCCGACAGGGGGCGTCATGGCTACACCTTC. Residues: CASSADRGRHGYTF.

This clonotype is termed large. The chain combines TRBV12-5 with TRBJ2-5, with TRBD1 identical over 8 bases. V shed 6 bases and J 3 bases; nucleotides not matched to a gene: 6. Germline V lookup: CDR1 LGHNT, CDR2 FRNRAP. The CDR3 runs 14 residues. This chain's CDR3 is CASGPPTGEETQYF. Here the CDR3 DNA reads TGTGCTAGTGGACCTCCGACAGGGGAAGAGACCCAGTACTTC.

The J gene is TRBJ1-2, the V gene TRBV5-5; D unclear. The CDR3 consists of 18 residues. The V gene's germline CDR1 is SGHKS and CDR2 YYEKEE (reference sequence). V lost 1 base to trimming and J lost 4 bases, with 23 bases between them. CDR3 coding DNA: TGTGCCAGCAGCTTGTCGAAGGAGAGGAGGGTGAGCCTCTATGGCTACACCTTC. This codes for CASSLSKERRVSLYGYTF.

On this clonotype: A much larger clone differs by one base, so this may be a read error. J is TRBJ1-6 and V is TRBV6-5, with D unresolved. Trimming removed 4 bases from V and 7 bases from J, with 8 bases in between. The CDR3 length is 13 residues. Germline V lookup: CDR1 MNHEY, CDR2 SVGAGI. Written as DNA, the CDR3 is TGTGCCAGCAGTTGCTGGAGGAATTCACCCCTCCACTTT. Translating it yields CASSCWRNSPLHF.

CDR3 region: CASAGGQGSYEQYF. The CDR3 bases are TGTGCCAGCGCCGGGGGACAGGGTTCCTACGAGCAGTACTTC. The chain uses TRBV3-1 and TRBJ2-7, with 9 bases that match TRBD1. With 8 bases clipped from V and 1 base from J, the junction kept 6 bases outside the gene matches. This CDR3 is built from 14 residues. Germline V lookup: CDR1 LGHDT, CDR2 YNNKEL (reference sequence).

V is TRBV19 and J is TRBJ1-6; the D is unclear. Germline V gene lookup returns CDR1 LNHDA and CDR2 SQIVND (reference sequence). This CDR3 is built from 13 residues. Trimming shortened V by 5 bases and J by 10 bases, and 12 bases separated the two germline ends. This chain's CDR3 is CASSDVEESPLHF. DNA for the CDR3: TGTGCCAGTAGTGATGTGGAGGAGTCACCCCTCCACTTT. The full variable domain, completed using reference TRBV19 and TRBJ1-6, is DGGITQSPKYLFRKEGQNVTLSCEQNLNHDAMYWYRQDPGQGLRLIYYSQIVNDFQKGDIAEGYSVSREKKESFPLTVTSAQKNPTAFYLCASSDVEESPLHFGNGTRLTVT.

The J gene is TRBJ2-5, the V gene TRBV7-2; D ambiguous. The V end was cut by 1 base, the J end by 1 base, with 10 bases between. The CDR3 is 15 amino acids. Germline CDR1 is SGHTA and CDR2 is FQGNSA. CDR3 sequence reads: CASSLDGNFQETQYF. The CDR3 DNA follows: TGTGCCAGCAGCTTAGACGGTAACTTCCAAGAGACCCAGTACTTC.

This clonotype was counted once. The chain is built from TRBV20-1 and TRBJ2-7; 8 bases match TRBD2. The CDR3 contains 11 residues. V was clipped by 6 bases and J by 7 bases; unmatched bases: 5. Germline V CDR1 and CDR2: DFQATT, SNEGSKA (reference sequence). In DNA, the CDR3 is TGCAGTGCCGAGCGGGGGAATGAGCAGTACTTC. Translation gives CSAERGNEQYF.

By proportion, this clonotype is medium-sized (0.01 to 0.1%). The genes are TRBV20-1 and TRBJ2-5; 10 nucleotides agree with TRBD1. Germline loops: CDR1 DFQATT, CDR2 SNEGSKA (reference sequence). There are 13 residues in the CDR3. The J segment lost 6 bases and the V segment lost 5 bases, leaving 6 bases of the junction unmatched. The CDR3 here is CSAWTGGGQTQYF. The CDR3 nucleotides read TGCAGTGCTTGGACAGGGGGAGGACAGACCCAGTACTTC.

This clonotype is judged medium-sized. The chain recombines TRBV30 with TRBJ1-6, with D unclear. The V gene lost 3 bases and the J gene lost 2 bases, with 5 bases spanning the gap. CDR3 size: 13 residues. Germline V gene sequence: CDR1 GTSNPN, CDR2 SVGIG (reference sequence). The CDR3 loop is CAWRVTYNSPLHF. In nucleotides, the CDR3 is TGTGCCTGGAGAGTTACCTATAATTCACCCCTCCACTTT.

In this sample, this clonotype turned up a few times. The chain joins TRBV5-6 to TRBJ1-2; no reliable D call. The CDR3 has 13 residues. V was clipped by 0 bases and J by 4 bases, with 7 bases between them. CDR1 is SGHDT and CDR2 is YYEEEE in the germline V gene. The CDR3 DNA reads TGTGCCAGCAGCTTGGGGGTAGTCTATGGCTACACCTTC. This sequence encodes CASSLGVVYGYTF.